The clone carrying this T cell receptor beta chain was seen only a few times. The target antigen is unknown. The sample is drawn from a study of cytomegalovirus exposure and HLA in healthy donors. The PCR employed 60 Vbeta primers together with 13 Jbeta primers. In the authors' workflow: Later analysis identified tens of millions of unique TCR beta chains, 10 million to 12 million shared. This table comes from immunoSEQ multiplex PCR, and its TCRdb copy is limited to in-frame clones, with some not included. The V and J calls and clone size come from that table; D and trimming were worked out from the DNA. The repertoire holds approximately 150,000 clones, with around 81% as singletons. Study-wide findings and caveats: Presence/absence results assume similar sequencing depth per donor, which may not hold. In an earlier analysis, productive rearrangement rates for most beta V segments clustered near 87% or 30%.

The trim removed 5 bases at V and 7 bases at J, leaving 5 bases unmatched. From germline, CDR1 is MRHNA and CDR2 SNTAGT. The CDR3 loop spans 14 amino acids. Sequencing input: PBMCs. The clonotype comes from a woman aged 45-65 years in good health and CMV-seronegative. This chain links TRBV6-4 with TRBJ1-6; 7 nucleotides match TRBD1. The CDR3 nucleotides read TGTGCCAGCAGTTTAGACAGGGAAAATTCACCCCTCCACTTT. Its protein product is CASSLDRENSPLHF.